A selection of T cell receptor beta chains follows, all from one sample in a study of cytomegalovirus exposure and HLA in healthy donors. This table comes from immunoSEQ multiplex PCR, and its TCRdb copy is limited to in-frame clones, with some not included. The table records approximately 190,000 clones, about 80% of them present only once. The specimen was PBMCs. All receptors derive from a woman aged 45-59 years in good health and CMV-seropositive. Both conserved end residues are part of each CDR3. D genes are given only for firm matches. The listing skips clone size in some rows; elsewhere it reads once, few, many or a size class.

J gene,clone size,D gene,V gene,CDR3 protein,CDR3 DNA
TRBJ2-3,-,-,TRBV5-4,CASRDGGAHQDTQYF,TGTGCCAGCAGGGATGGGGGGGCCCATCAAGATACGCAGTATTTT
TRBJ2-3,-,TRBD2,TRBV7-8,CASSFYSGGAADTQYF,TGTGCCAGCAGCTTCTATAGCGGGGGGGCGGCAGATACGCAGTATTTT
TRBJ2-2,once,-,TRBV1,CTSSQEHDRPLLHRGAVF,TGCACCAGCAGCCAGGAACATGACAGGCCCCTCCTACACCGGGGAGCTGTTTTT
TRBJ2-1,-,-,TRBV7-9,CSSKPTVSSYNEQFF,TGTTCCAGCAAGCCGACAGTGAGCTCCTACAATGAGCAGTTCTTC
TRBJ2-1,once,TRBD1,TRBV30,CAWSLHPGQKNEQFF,TGTGCCTGGAGTTTACATCCGGGACAGAAAAATGAGCAGTTCTTC
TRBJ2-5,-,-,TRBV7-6,CASSLDVGPTQYF,TGTGCCAGCAGCTTAGATGTGGGGCCGACCCAGTACTTC
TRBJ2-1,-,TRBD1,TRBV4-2,CASSLVLGQGSYNEQFF,TGTGCCAGCAGCTTGGTCTTAGGACAGGGATCCTACAATGAGCAGTTCTTC
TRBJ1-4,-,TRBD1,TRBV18,CASSPQQSGGVDEKLFF,TGTGCCAGCTCACCACAGCAATCAGGGGGCGTGGATGAAAAACTGTTTTTT
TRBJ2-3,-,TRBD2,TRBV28,CASGSGGGSTDTQYF,TGTGCCAGCGGCTCCGGCGGGGGGAGCACAGATACGCAGTATTTT
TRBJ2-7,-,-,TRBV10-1,CASSEYSIPYEQYF,TGCGCCAGCAGTGAGTACAGCATACCCTACGAGCAGTACTTC
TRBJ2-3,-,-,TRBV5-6,CASSLTGTDTQYF,TGTGCCAGCAGCTTGACAGGCACAGATACGCAGTATTTT
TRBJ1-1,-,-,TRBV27,CASTRGNMNTEAFF,TGTGCCAGCACGCGAGGAAACATGAACACTGAAGCTTTCTTT
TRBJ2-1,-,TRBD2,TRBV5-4,CASSFEAGGPSSYNEQFF,TGTGCCAGCAGCTTTGAAGCGGGGGGCCCGAGCTCCTACAATGAGCAGTTCTTC
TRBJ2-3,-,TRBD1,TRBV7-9,CASSLRTGGPDTQYF,TGTGCCAGCAGTCTCCGGACAGGGGGCCCAGATACGCAGTATTTT
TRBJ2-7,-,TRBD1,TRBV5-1,CASSADPGQSYEQYF,TGCGCCAGCAGTGCGGACCCGGGACAGTCCTACGAGCAGTACTTC
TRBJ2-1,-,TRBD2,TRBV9,CASSVLAGGLTYNEQFF,TGTGCCAGCAGCGTCTTAGCGGGGGGTTTAACCTACAATGAGCAGTTCTTC
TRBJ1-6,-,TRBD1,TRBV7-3,CASSAGDRNSPLHF,TGTGCCAGCAGCGCTGGGGACAGGAATTCACCCCTCCACTTT
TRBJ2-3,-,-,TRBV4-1,CASSQERPTDTQYF,TGCGCCAGCAGCCAAGAGCGCCCCACAGATACGCAGTATTTT
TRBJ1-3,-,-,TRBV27,CASSSVVSGNTIYF,TGTGCCAGCAGTTCGGTGGTCTCTGGAAACACCATATATTTT
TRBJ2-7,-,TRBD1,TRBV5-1,CASRETGGYEQYF,TGCGCCAGCAGGGAGACAGGGGGCTACGAGCAGTACTTC
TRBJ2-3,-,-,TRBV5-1,CASSFSGDTDTQYF,TGCGCCAGCAGCTTCAGCGGTGACACAGATACGCAGTATTTT
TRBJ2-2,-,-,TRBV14,CASSQRGSNTGELFF,TGTGCCAGCAGCCAAAGGGGATCGAACACCGGGGAGCTGTTTTTT
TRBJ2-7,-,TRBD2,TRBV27,CASSQQVGLAGGPTYEQYF,TGTGCCAGCAGTCAACAGGTGGGACTAGCGGGGGGCCCAACCTACGAGCAGTACTTC
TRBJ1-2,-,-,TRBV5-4,CASSLALAGSSYGYTF,TGTGCCAGCAGCTTGGCGCTCGCGGGCTCGAGCTATGGCTACACCTTC
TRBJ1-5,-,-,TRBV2,CASSEGLSQPQHF,TGTGCCAGCAGTGAAGGGTTGAGTCAGCCCCAGCATTTT
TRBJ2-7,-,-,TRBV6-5,CASSYLPDSVYEQYF,TGTGCCAGCAGTTACTTGCCAGACTCAGTCTACGAGCAGTACTTC
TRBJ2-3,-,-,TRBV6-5,CASSLTLTDTQYF,TGTGCCAGCAGCCTGACACTCACAGATACGCAGTATTTT
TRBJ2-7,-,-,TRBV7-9,CASSLPGTYEQYF,TGTGCCAGCAGCTTACCAGGGACCTACGAGCAGTACTTC
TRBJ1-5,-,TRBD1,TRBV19,CASSIQGASNQPQHF,TGTGCCAGTAGTATACAGGGGGCCAGCAATCAGCCCCAGCATTTT
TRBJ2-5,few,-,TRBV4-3,CASSQDDRGGEETQYF,TGCGCCAGCAGCCAAGATGACCGTGGCGGGGAAGAGACCCAGTACTTC
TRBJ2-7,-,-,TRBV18,CASSPPGGGNYEQYF,TGTGCCAGCTCACCACCAGGGGGGGGGAATTACGAGCAGTACTTC
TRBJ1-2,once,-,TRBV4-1,CASSQEGGYGYTF,TGCGCCAGCAGCCAGGAGGGTGGCTATGGCTACACCTTC
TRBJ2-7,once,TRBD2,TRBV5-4,CASSQGLAGAEQYF,TGTGCCAGCAGCCAAGGACTAGCGGGGGCCGAGCAGTACTTC
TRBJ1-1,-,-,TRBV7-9,CASSLVVGQNTEAFF,TGTGCCAGCAGCTTAGTAGTGGGCCAGAACACTGAAGCTTTCTTT
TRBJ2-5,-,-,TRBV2,CASSATGLIQETQYF,TGTGCCAGCAGTGCCACGGGACTCATTCAAGAGACCCAGTACTTC
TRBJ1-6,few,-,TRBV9,CASSARGAGYSPLHF,TGTGCCAGCAGCGCCCGGGGGGCTGGGTATTCACCCCTCCACTTT
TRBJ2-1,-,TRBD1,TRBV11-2,CASSYPRDREDEQFF,TGTGCCAGCAGTTACCCCCGGGACAGGGAGGATGAGCAGTTCTTC
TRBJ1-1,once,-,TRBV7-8,CASSLEGSYTEAFF,TGTGCCAGCAGCTTAGAGGGGTCATACACTGAAGCTTTCTTT
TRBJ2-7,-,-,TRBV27,CASSFQGTAYEQYF,TGTGCCAGCAGTTTCCAGGGGACGGCCTACGAGCAGTACTTC
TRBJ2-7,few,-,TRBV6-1,CASSPPGVSYEQYF,TGTGCCAGCAGCCCCCCCGGGGTGTCCTACGAGCAGTACTTC
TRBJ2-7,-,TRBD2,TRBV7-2,CASSTQRGTFSSYEQYF,TGTGCCAGCAGCACTCAGCGGGGGACCTTCAGCTCCTACGAGCAGTACTTC
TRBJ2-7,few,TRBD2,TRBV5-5,CASSQGLWVSGGSYEQYF,TGTGCCAGCAGCCAAGGGCTCTGGGTTAGCGGGGGTTCCTACGAGCAGTACTTC
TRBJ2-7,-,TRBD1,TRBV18,CASSPGQDYEQYF,TGTGCCAGCTCACCCGGACAGGACTACGAGCAGTACTTC
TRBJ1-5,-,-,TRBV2,CASSVREGGFQPQHF,TGTGCCAGCAGTGTTCGCGAGGGGGGGTTCCAGCCCCAGCATTTT
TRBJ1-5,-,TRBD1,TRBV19,CASSPDRDNQPQHF,TGTGCCAGTAGTCCGGACAGGGACAATCAGCCCCAGCATTTT
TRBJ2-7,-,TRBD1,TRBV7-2,CASSSGQGSGLSSLEQYF,TGTGCCAGCAGCTCGGGACAGGGATCAGGCCTATCCTCCCTCGAGCAGTACTTC
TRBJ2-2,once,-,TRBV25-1,CASKEENTGELFF,TGTGCCTCCAAGGAGGAGAACACCGGGGAGCTGTTTTTT
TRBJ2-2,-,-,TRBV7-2,CASSPGPSSGELFF,TGTGCCAGCAGCCCTGGGCCTTCTTCTGGGGAGCTGTTTTTT
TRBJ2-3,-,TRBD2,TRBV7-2,CASSLQWTRGADTQYF,TGTGCCAGCAGCTTACAGTGGACTCGGGGGGCAGATACGCAGTATTTT
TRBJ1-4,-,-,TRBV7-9,CASSLANRVNEKLFF,TGTGCCAGCAGCTTAGCGAACAGGGTTAATGAAAAACTGTTTTTT
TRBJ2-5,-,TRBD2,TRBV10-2,CASSEGTSGVKTQYF,TGCGCCAGCAGCGAAGGGACTAGCGGGGTTAAGACCCAGTACTTC
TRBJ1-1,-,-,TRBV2,CASSEGGGSTEAFF,TGTGCCAGCAGTGAAGGAGGGGGTTCCACTGAAGCTTTCTTT
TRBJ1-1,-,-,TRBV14,CASSQDRFEAFF,TGTGCCAGCAGCCAAGACAGATTCGAAGCTTTCTTT
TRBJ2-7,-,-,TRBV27,CASSLGEPSPLKEEQYF,TGTGCCAGCAGTTTAGGGGAGCCCTCGCCCCTAAAGGAGGAGCAGTACTTC
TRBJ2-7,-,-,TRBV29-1,CSVVSGSYEQYF,TGCAGCGTTGTTTCAGGCTCCTACGAGCAGTACTTC
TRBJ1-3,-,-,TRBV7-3,CASSLWGRSGNTIYF,TGTGCCAGCAGCCTATGGGGGCGCTCTGGAAACACCATATATTTT
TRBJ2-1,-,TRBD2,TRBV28,CASSSPGLAGGREQFF,TGTGCCAGCAGTTCTCCGGGACTAGCGGGGGGGCGCGAGCAGTTCTTC
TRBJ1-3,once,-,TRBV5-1,CASSLDGQRNSGNTIYF,TGCGCCAGCAGCTTAGACGGACAGCGGAACTCTGGAAACACCATATATTTT
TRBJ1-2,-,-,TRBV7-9,CASSLGEGANYGYTF,TGTGCCAGCAGCTTAGGGGAGGGAGCTAACTATGGCTACACCTTC
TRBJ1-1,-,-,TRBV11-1,CASSRRTATEAFF,TGTGCCAGCAGTCGAAGGACAGCCACTGAAGCTTTCTTT